This TCR beta chain comes out of a study of control samples from healthy donors and cancer patients. Trimming cost V 7 bases and J 5 bases, with 14 bases left between them. The CDR3 length is 13 residues. CDR1 and CDR2 (germline): MDHEN, SYDVKM. Measured with immunoSEQ multiplex PCR; TCRdb has only the in-frame clones, and not every one. The data contain about 130,000 clones, roughly 95% of them singletons. The gene calls are TRBV28 and TRBJ1-2, with TRBD1 as a possible D gene (5 bases). The receptor was derived from a man aged 30 to 39 in good health. Sequenced sample: blood. The CDR3 DNA reads TGTGCCAGCATAGCAGGGCCGCGGTATGGCTACACCTTC. Protein product: CASIAGPRYGYTF.